This TCR beta chain was identified during a study of blood T cell repertoires in COVID-19. Study summary: Acute and convalescent COVID-19 specimens originated in the United States, Italy and Spain. T cells, B-cell-depleted T cells, or PBMCs provided the cDNA or gDNA that served as material.

Original analysis: The assay estimated nucleated cells by amplifying reference gene primers. This table comes from immunoSEQ multiplex PCR, and its TCRdb copy is limited to in-frame clones, with some not included. The V and J calls and clone size were taken over from that table, and D and trimming were inferred from the DNA. The sample includes some 170,000 clones, about 92% seen only once; the top ten take just under 2%. Recruited during active infection, patients (from Seattle) were subsequently followed longitudinally. From germline, CDR1 is ENHRY and CDR2 SYGVKD. The CDR3 is made up of 15 amino acids. After removal of 3 bases from V and 6 bases from J, the junction contained 6 bases not matched to a gene.

The rearrangement uses TRBV10-3 and TRBJ1-5; 9 bases are a match to TRBD1. This clonotype was sampled from a woman aged 55-70 years with COVID-19, enrolled during active disease. Sequenced: peripheral blood. Written as DNA, the CDR3 is TGTGCCATCAGTGATCAACAGGGGGCCCTTCAGCCCCAGCATTTT. Its protein product is CAISDQQGALQPQHF.